This is a list of T cell receptor beta chains from one sample in a study of blood T cells in healthy people across ages. TCRdb recomputed calls from the 5' RACE reads with MiXCR, one row per CDR3 protein. The sample yields just over 1 million distinct CDR3 sequences, 45% seen once. The material sequenced was blood. The receptors come from a woman aged 60-70 years in good health. Each CDR3 is given with its conserved first and last residue. A D gene is named only where the DNA matches it firmly. Part of the rows lack a size; the others show once, few, many or a class for expanded clones.

J gene	clone size	D gene	V gene	CDR3 protein	CDR3 DNA
TRBJ2-7	.	.	TRBV20-1	CSARKSGNPSYEQYF	TGCAGTGCTAGAAAAAGCGGAAACCCCTCCTACGAGCAGTACTTC
TRBJ2-5	.	.	TRBV12-3/TRBV12-4	CASSSRLAEETQYF	TGTGCCAGCAGTTCCCGACTGGCGGAAGAGACCCAGTACTTC
TRBJ2-3	.	.	TRBV2	CASRVTRRDTQYF	TGTGCCAGCAGGGTAACGAGGCGGGATACGCAGTATTTT
TRBJ2-4	once	.	TRBV6-1	CASSEAGLQLAKNIQYF	TGTGCCAGCAGTGAAGCGGGACTTCAACTAGCCAAAAACATTCAGTACTTC
TRBJ2-1	.	.	TRBV18	CASSPASRYNEQFF	TGTGCCAGCTCACCAGCTAGTAGGTACAATGAGCAGTTCTTC
TRBJ2-7	few	.	TRBV27	CASSTTDSLDEQYF	TGTGCCAGCAGTACCACGGACAGTCTAGACGAGCAGTACTTC
TRBJ2-1	once	.	TRBV7-9	CASSSRQFNEQFF	TGTGCCAGCAGCTCTCGACAGTTCAATGAGCAGTTCTTC
TRBJ2-5	.	.	TRBV9	CASSVRGTGETQYF	TGTGCCAGCAGCGTCAGGGGCACAGGGGAGACCCAGTACTTC
TRBJ2-1	once	.	TRBV6-6	CASSPPEGLGGNEQFF	TGTGCCAGCAGCCCACCGGAGGGCCTAGGGGGCAATGAGCAGTTCTTC
TRBJ1-5	.	TRBD1	TRBV27	CASSDRGSQPQHF	TGTGCCAGCAGTGACAGGGGGAGTCAGCCCCAGCATTTT
TRBJ2-7	.	.	TRBV3-1	CASSLFPEAPYEQYF	TGTGCCAGCAGCCTATTCCCGGAGGCCCCCTACGAGCAGTACTTC
TRBJ2-1	once	TRBD1	TRBV25-1	CASSDQTGANHNEQFF	TGTGCCAGCAGTGACCAGACAGGGGCGAATCACAATGAGCAGTTCTTC
TRBJ1-5	.	.	TRBV28	CASSLFGIVSNQPQHF	TGTGCCAGCAGTTTATTTGGGATAGTTAGCAATCAGCCCCAGCATTTT
TRBJ1-1	.	TRBD1	TRBV15	CATSTRTGGEGTEAFF	TGTGCCACCAGCACGCGGACAGGGGGAGAGGGCACTGAAGCTTTCTTT
TRBJ2-5	.	.	TRBV12-3/TRBV12-4	CASSQRPETQYF	TGTGCCAGCAGTCAACGTCCAGAGACCCAGTACTTC
TRBJ1-2	.	TRBD1	TRBV9	CASSAKDRSANTF	TGTGCCAGCAGCGCCAAGGACAGGAGCGCCAACACCTTC
TRBJ1-2	.	.	TRBV10-3	CAISESPQGYYGYTF	TGTGCCATCAGTGAATCCCCTCAGGGGTACTATGGCTACACCTTC
TRBJ1-1	few	TRBD1	TRBV14	CASSQAGQGLSNTEAFF	TGTGCCAGCAGCCAGGCGGGACAGGGGCTATCGAACACTGAAGCTTTCTTT
TRBJ2-1	few	.	TRBV3-1	CASSKGTGPYNEQFF	TGTGCCAGCAGCAAAGGGACGGGACCCTACAATGAGCAGTTCTTC
TRBJ1-1	once	.	TRBV2	CASSDGVVSTEAFF	TGTGCCAGCAGTGACGGCGTAGTTTCCACTGAAGCTTTCTTT
TRBJ2-3	.	.	TRBV27	CASSTILGPGADTQYF	TGTGCCAGCAGTACGATACTAGGTCCCGGTGCAGATACGCAGTATTTT
TRBJ1-3	.	.	TRBV27	CASSAGVGSGNTIYF	TGTGCCAGCAGTGCAGGGGTCGGCTCTGGAAACACCATATATTTT
TRBJ1-5	few	.	TRBV12-3/TRBV12-4	CASSLVSSQPQHF	TGTGCCAGCAGTTTGGTTAGCAGTCAGCCCCAGCATTTT
TRBJ2-4	.	TRBD2	TRBV20-1	CSARDPGLADLAKNIQYF	TGCAGTGCTAGAGATCCGGGACTAGCGGATCTAGCCAAAAACATTCAGTACTTC
TRBJ2-7	few	.	TRBV4-2	CASSQVGSVVYEQYF	TGTGCCAGCAGCCAAGTTGGGTCGGTGGTGTACGAGCAGTACTTC
TRBJ2-3	.	TRBD2	TRBV29-1	CSVDGLAGGHTDTQYF	TGCAGCGTTGACGGACTAGCGGGAGGTCACACAGATACGCAGTATTTT
TRBJ1-2	.	TRBD1	TRBV2	CASSPQGASNGYTF	TGTGCCAGCAGTCCCCAGGGGGCGAGTAATGGCTACACCTTC
TRBJ2-4	once	TRBD1	TRBV6-6	CASSTRDRGSKNIQYF	TGTGCCAGCAGTACCCGGGACAGGGGTTCCAAAAACATTCAGTACTTC
TRBJ1-2	once	.	TRBV4-2	CASSQRGSYGYTF	TGTGCCAGCAGCCAACGAGGCAGCTATGGCTACACCTTC
TRBJ1-5	few	.	TRBV7-8	CASSLVGTLNQPQHF	TGTGCCAGCAGCTTAGTAGGGACATTAAATCAGCCCCAGCATTTT
TRBJ2-1	few	.	TRBV9	CASSVGLVHEQFF	TGTGCCAGCAGCGTAGGCCTAGTCCATGAGCAGTTCTTC
TRBJ2-1	few	.	TRBV9	CASSVDSDIEQFF	TGTGCCAGCAGCGTAGACTCCGACATCGAGCAGTTCTTC
TRBJ2-7	.	TRBD2	TRBV10-3	CAIKALAGESEQYF	TGTGCCATCAAAGCTCTAGCGGGAGAGAGCGAGCAGTACTTC
TRBJ2-7	few	TRBD1	TRBV27	CASSMEGTGVYEQYF	TGTGCCAGCAGCATGGAGGGGACAGGGGTCTACGAGCAGTACTTC
TRBJ2-1	.	TRBD2	TRBV7-2	CASSLDYREGEQFF	TGTGCCAGCAGCTTAGACTACCGGGAGGGTGAGCAGTTCTTC
TRBJ2-5	many	TRBD2	TRBV4-1	CASGLAAQETQYF	TGCGCCAGCGGACTAGCGGCCCAAGAGACCCAGTACTTC